This passage covers 25 T cell receptor beta chains from one sample sequenced in a study of CD4 T cells in relation to SARS-CoV-2 and coronaviruses. No antigens are known for them. Unexposed donor CD4+ T cells date from about 2011-2018, before the COVID-19 pandemic. Isolation of CD4+ T cells took place after 10 days in culture. The assay was immunoSEQ multiplex PCR, and TCRdb's table has in-frame clones only and misses some. This table holds about 20,000 clones, less than 70% found once. The sample comprised CD4+ T cells from PBMCs, cultured in vitro. All receptors derive from a human donor in good health.

This clone was observed a few times. The chain joins TRBV7-6 to TRBJ2-1, with 8 bases that match TRBD2. The CDR3 runs 16 residues. Losses at the gene ends were 1 base for V and 0 bases for J; bases not matched to a gene: 2. Germline lookup yields CDR1 SGHVS and CDR2 FNYEAQ. CDR3 residues: CASSLDLAGSYNEQFF. DNA for the CDR3: TGTGCCAGCAGCTTAGATCTAGCGGGCTCCTACAATGAGCAGTTCTTC.

In this sample, this clone turned up once. The rearrangement joins TRBV19 to TRBJ1-5; D is possibly TRBD1 (5 bases). CDR3 length: 14 amino acids. Germline lookup yields CDR1 LNHDA and CDR2 SQIVND (reference sequence). The germline V and J ends were trimmed by 3 bases and 5 bases, with 11 bases remaining between them. CDR3 region: CASSITRDDQPQHF. The DNA for the CDR3 is TGTGCCAGTAGTATCACCAGGGATGATCAGCCCCAGCATTTT.

In DNA form, the CDR3 reads TGTGCCAGTAGTATCTACGGGACGGGAAACACCATATATTTT. It is translated as CASSIYGTGNTIYF. The rearrangement uses TRBV19 and TRBJ1-3; D is perhaps TRBD1 (5 bases). The germline V gene has CDR1 LNHDA and CDR2 SQIVND (reference sequence). V was shortened by 3 bases and J by 4 bases, with 10 bases between the two germline ends. CDR3 size: 14 residues.

This sequence joins TRBV5-1 and TRBJ2-2, with TRBD2 matching over 8 bases. Germline V gene data show CDR1 as SGHRS and CDR2 as YFSETQ. V shed 4 bases, J shed 5 bases, and the junction held 7 bases outside the gene matches. CDR3 length: 15 amino acids. The chain's CDR3 is CASSPVAGRTGELFF. CDR3 DNA sequence: TGCGCCAGCAGCCCCGTAGCGGGAAGGACCGGGGAGCTGTTTTTT.

The chain employs TRBV9 and TRBJ2-3; 8 bases match TRBD2. Germline trimming cut 3 bases from V and 0 bases from J; bases unmatched to any gene: 21. This CDR3 comprises 21 residues. Germline CDR1 is SGDLS and CDR2 is YYNGEE. CDR3 region: CASSDRRHTGTRSTSTDTQYF. The CDR3 DNA follows: TGTGCCAGCAGCGACCGCCGCCATACCGGGACTAGGTCAACTAGCACAGATACGCAGTATTTT.

This chain joins TRBV18 and TRBJ1-1, with D possibly matching TRBD1 (5 bases). The CDR3 extends over 14 amino acids. V lost 2 bases and J lost 0, with 7 bases in between. CDR1 and CDR2 from the germline V gene are KGHSH and LQKENI. The chain's CDR3 is CASSPSRVNTEAFF. The DNA for the CDR3 is TGTGCCAGCTCACCATCCAGGGTGAACACTGAAGCTTTCTTT. Variable domain in full (rest from reference TRBV18 and TRBJ1-1): NAGVMQNPRHLVRRRGQEARLRCSPMKGHSHVYWYRQLPEEGLKFMVYLQKENIIDESGMPKERFSAEFPKEGPSILRIQQVVRGDSAAYFCASSPSRVNTEAFFGQGTRLTVV.

The chain couples TRBV29-1 to TRBJ1-1; D gene unclear. V was shortened by 6 bases and J by 6 bases, with 8 bases between the two germline ends. The CDR3 loop spans 10 amino acids. Looked up from germline, CDR1 is SQVTM and CDR2 is ANQGSEA. CDR3 coding DNA: TGCAGCGTCGCGAATGCTGAAGCTTTCTTT. This encodes CSVANAEAFF.

The chain uses TRBV5-1 and TRBJ1-1, with a weak D call TRBD1 (5 bases). CDR3 length: 14 amino acids. With 0 bases removed from V and 10 bases from J, the gap between germline ends came to 16 bases. In germline, CDR1 is SGHRS, CDR2 YFSETQ. CDR3 amino acids: CASSLEDPRRGAFF. Here the CDR3 DNA reads TGCGCCAGCAGCTTGGAGGACCCACGTAGGGGAGCTTTCTTT.

The V and J genes are TRBV7-9 and TRBJ2-1, with 8 bases that match TRBD1. V lost 0 bases and J lost 0; bases outside the gene matches: 7. The length of the CDR3 is 18 residues. Per germline, CDR1 SEHNR and CDR2 FQNEAQ (reference sequence). The CDR3 reads CASSLAELTGGSYNEQFF. The DNA for the CDR3 is TGTGCCAGCAGCTTAGCCGAGCTTACAGGGGGCTCCTACAATGAGCAGTTCTTC.

The chain carries TRBV11-2 and TRBJ1-1, with D possibly matching TRBD1 (5 bases). The length of the CDR3 is 14 residues. The V gene's germline CDR1 is SGHAT and CDR2 FQNNGV. V gave up 5 bases and J gave up 4 bases, with 14 bases separating them. CDR3 DNA: TGTGCCAGCAGCCCGGTTGGGACGGGCACTGAAGCTTTCTTT. This encodes CASSPVGTGTEAFF.

This sequence joins TRBV19 and TRBJ2-3; D is unresolved. V lost 8 bases and J lost 3, with 12 bases in between. This CDR3 has 13 amino acids. Germline-derived CDR1 and CDR2 are LNHDA and SQIVND (reference sequence). Here the CDR3 DNA reads TGTGCCAGTGCCCGGGTCGGAACAGATACGCAGTATTTT. It encodes CASARVGTDTQYF.

This sequence joins TRBV5-4 and TRBJ2-3; tentative D call: TRBD2 (6 bases). V gave up 0 bases and J gave up 5 bases, with 13 bases separating them. Germline V gene lookup returns CDR1 SGHNT and CDR2 YYREEE (reference sequence). CDR3 length: 15 amino acids. CDR3 sequence reads: CASSLGTGAVDTQYF. The DNA of the CDR3 is TGTGCCAGCAGCTTGGGTACGGGAGCGGTAGATACGCAGTATTTT.

This clone was counted a few times. V and J are TRBV5-4 and TRBJ2-2, with D possibly matching TRBD1 (6 bases). The germline V gene has CDR1 SGHNT and CDR2 YYREEE (reference sequence). The CDR3 has 16 amino acids. Trimming took 3 bases from V and 5 from J, leaving 17 bases between them. CDR3 bases: TGTGCCAGCAGCTCAGAGACAGGATTGAGGACCGGGGAGCTGTTTTTT. Its translation is CASSSETGLRTGELFF. The full variable domain, its missing parts supplied by reference TRBV5-4 and TRBJ2-2, is ETGVTQSPTHLIKTRGQQVTLRCSSQSGHNTVSWYQQALGQGPQFIFQYYREEENGRGNFPPRFSGLQFPNYSSELNVNALELDDSALYLCASSSETGLRTGELFFGEGSRLTVL.

The J gene is TRBJ2-7, the V gene TRBV11-2; 8 bases line up with TRBD1. Germline V gene sequence: CDR1 SGHAT, CDR2 FQNNGV. This CDR3 has 15 residues. V gave up 5 bases and J gave up 3 bases; unmatched junction bases: 9. DNA for the CDR3: TGTGCCAGCAGCCCTCGGGACAGGCCCCACTACGAGCAGTACTTC. This gives the protein CASSPRDRPHYEQYF.

The chain recombines TRBV4-2 with TRBJ2-5, with TRBD2 as a possible D gene (6 bases). V was trimmed by 0 bases and J by 4 bases, leaving 18 bases between them. The germline gives CDR1 LGHNA, CDR2 YNFKEQ. This CDR3 comprises 17 residues. The CDR3 region is CASSQEMVAEEGETQYF. The CDR3 coding sequence is TGTGCCAGCAGCCAAGAAATGGTGGCGGAGGAGGGAGAGACCCAGTACTTC.

This chain connects TRBV5-1 to TRBJ2-3; 8 nucleotides line up with TRBD2. V was clipped by 2 bases and J by 5 bases; unmatched bases: 7. The CDR3 covers 15 residues. The V gene's germline CDR1 is SGHRS and CDR2 YFSETQ. DNA of the CDR3: TGCGCCAGCAGCTTAAAGCGGGAGCCGGGAGATACGCAGTATTTT. It yields the protein CASSLKREPGDTQYF.

This clone was counted a single time. The V and J genes are TRBV23-1 and TRBJ2-7, with 7 bases fitting TRBD2. TRBV23-1 is labeled an ORF, and its function is uncertain. The V gene end was trimmed by 5 bases and the J gene end by 1 base; junction bases not matched to a gene: 8. The CDR3 length is 15 residues. The CDR3 DNA sequence: TGCGCCAGCAGTTGGGAGGGGTCCAATTCCTACGAGCAGTACTTC. Translated, it gives CASSWEGSNSYEQYF.

This chain links TRBV11-2 with TRBJ1-4; a weak D match, TRBD1 (5 bases). The CDR3 contains 13 residues. Germline V CDR1 and CDR2: SGHAT, FQNNGV. Trimming cost V 1 base and J 8 bases, with 8 bases left between them. The CDR3 DNA reads TGTGCCAGCAGCTTAGTCAGGGAAGAAAAACTGTTTTTT. This codes for CASSLVREEKLFF.

This rearrangement joins TRBV19 to TRBJ1-6; TRBD1 is a possible D gene (6 bases). The CDR3 runs to 15 residues. Germline CDR1 and CDR2: LNHDA and SQIVND (reference sequence). The germline V and J ends were trimmed by 3 bases and 8 bases, with 14 bases remaining between them. This CDR3 is CASSIGTIGDSPLHF. The CDR3 DNA reads TGTGCCAGTAGTATTGGGACAATCGGAGATTCACCCCTCCACTTT.

The chain couples TRBV27 to TRBJ1-4; 9 bases match TRBD1. CDR3 length: 14 amino acids. Germline CDR1 and CDR2: MNHEY and SMNVEV (reference sequence). The junction had 3 bases not matched to a gene; V was cut back by 3 bases and J by 7 bases. The CDR3 sequence is CASSFTGGFEKLFF. The CDR3 bases are TGTGCCAGCAGTTTTACAGGGGGCTTTGAAAAACTGTTTTTT.

The J gene is TRBJ1-2, the V gene TRBV3-1 (or the pseudogene TRBV3-2); TRBD1 aligns across 8 bases. This CDR3 has 14 residues. The germline V gene encodes CDR1 LGHDT and CDR2 YNNKEL (reference sequence). V dropped 4 bases and J dropped 4; count of bases not matched to a gene: 5. Here the CDR3 reads CASSPTGTGYGYTF. The CDR3 DNA is TGTGCCAGCAGCCCTACCGGGACAGGCTATGGCTACACCTTC.

Only a few counts were recorded for this clone. The V gene is TRBV11-2, the J gene TRBJ1-3; possibly TRBD1 for D (5 bases). Germline V lookup: CDR1 SGHAT, CDR2 FQNNGV. This CDR3 contains 14 residues. V lost 4 bases and J lost 0, with 7 bases in between. In nucleotides, the CDR3 is TGTGCCAGCAGCTCGGACATCTCTGGAAACACCATATATTTT. It translates to CASSSDISGNTIYF. Based on the CDR3 plus reference TRBV11-2 and TRBJ1-3, the full variable domain is EAGVAQSPRYKIIEKRQSVAFWCNPISGHATLYWYQQILGQGPKLLIQFQNNGVVDDSQLPKDRFSAERLKGVDSTLKIQPAKLEDSAVYLCASSSDISGNTIYFGEGSWLTVV.

The chain recombines TRBV7-8 with TRBJ1-5, with D tentatively TRBD1 (5 bases). The V gene's germline CDR1 is SGHVS and CDR2 FQNEAQ. Trimming shortened V by 1 base and J by 2 bases, and 12 bases separated the two germline ends. The CDR3 is 16 amino acids. The CDR3 DNA is TGTGCCAGCAGCTTAGAGCAGGGTATCGGCAATCAGCCCCAGCATTTT. It translates to CASSLEQGIGNQPQHF.

V usage is TRBV19 and J usage is TRBJ1-4; perhaps TRBD1 as D (5 bases). The CDR3 extends over 16 amino acids. Looked up from germline, CDR1 is LNHDA and CDR2 is SQIVND (reference sequence). V lost 5 bases to trimming and J lost 0 bases, with 13 bases between them. CDR3 protein: CASSLDSDATNEKLFF. CDR3 bases: TGTGCCAGTAGTCTCGACAGCGATGCAACTAATGAAAAACTGTTTTTT.

The V gene is TRBV28, the J gene TRBJ1-1; D may be TRBD1 (5 bases). Germline values: CDR1 MDHEN, CDR2 SYDVKM. This CDR3 comprises 14 residues. V was pared by 6 bases and J by 4 bases, with 15 bases between. CDR3 sequence (DNA): TGTGCCAGCAGACACCCGGGCGGGGGCACTGAAGCTTTCTTT. As protein: CASRHPGGGTEAFF.